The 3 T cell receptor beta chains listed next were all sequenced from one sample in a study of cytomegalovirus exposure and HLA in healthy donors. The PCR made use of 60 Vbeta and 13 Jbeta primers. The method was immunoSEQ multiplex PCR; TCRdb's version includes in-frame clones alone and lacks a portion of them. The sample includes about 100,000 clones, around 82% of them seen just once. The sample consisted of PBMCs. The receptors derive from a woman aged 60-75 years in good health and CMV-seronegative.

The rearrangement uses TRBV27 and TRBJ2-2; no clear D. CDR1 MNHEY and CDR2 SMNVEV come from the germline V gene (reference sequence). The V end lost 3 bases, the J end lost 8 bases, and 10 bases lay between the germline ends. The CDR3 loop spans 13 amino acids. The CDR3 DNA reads TGTGCCAGCAGTTTCGCCCAGGATGGGGAGCTGTTTTTT. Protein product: CASSFAQDGELFF.

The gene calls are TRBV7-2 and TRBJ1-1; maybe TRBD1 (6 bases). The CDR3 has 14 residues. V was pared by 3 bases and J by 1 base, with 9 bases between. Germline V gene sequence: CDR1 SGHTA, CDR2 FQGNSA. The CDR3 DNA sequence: TGTGCCAGCAGCTTCCAGACAGGGAACACTGAAGCTTTCTTT. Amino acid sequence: CASSFQTGNTEAFF.

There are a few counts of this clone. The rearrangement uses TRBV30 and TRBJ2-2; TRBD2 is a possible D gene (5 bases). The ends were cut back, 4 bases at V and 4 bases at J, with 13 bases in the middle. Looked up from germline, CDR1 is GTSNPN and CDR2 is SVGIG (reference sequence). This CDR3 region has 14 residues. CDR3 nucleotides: TGTGCCTGGATGCGGGCGCGGGTCACCGGGGAGCTGTTTTTT. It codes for CAWMRARVTGELFF.